A selection of T cell receptor beta chains follows, all from one sample in a study of blood T cell repertoires in COVID-19. Produced via immunoSEQ multiplex PCR; TCRdb's table is partial and in-frame only. Of just over 650,000 clones listed, approximately 90% are singletons. The specimen sequenced was peripheral blood. These TCRs come from a woman in her late teens or twenties with acute or convalescent COVID-19. Each CDR3 is given with its conserved first and last residue. The D gene is left open where the match is weak. Clone size is not always given. Where it is, it says once, few, many or a class for expanded clones.

j_call	d_call	clone_size	v_call	cdr3_nt	cdr3_aa
TRBJ1-1	-	-	TRBV5-8	TGTGCCAGCAGCTTTACAACCATGAACACTGAAGCTTTCTTT	CASSFTTMNTEAFF
TRBJ1-4	-	-	TRBV15	TGTGCCACCAGCAGAGATAGGGACATTTATAATGAAAAACTGTTTTTT	CATSRDRDIYNEKLFF
TRBJ2-1	TRBD2	-	TRBV6-2/TRBV6-3	TGTGCCAGCAGCCTACCGAGCGGGGGTTTTTACAATGAGCAGTTCTTC	CASSLPSGGFYNEQFF
TRBJ1-1	-	-	TRBV30	TGTGCCTGGACGGACAGAAAGTTAAAAGCTTTCTTT	CAWTDRKLKAFF
TRBJ2-3	TRBD2	-	TRBV6-4	TGTGCCAGCAGTGTTCTAGCGGGGGCAGATACGCAGTATTTT	CASSVLAGADTQYF
TRBJ1-4	-	-	TRBV9	TGTGCCAGCAGCGTAGAGGGAGGGGACGACGAAAAACTGTTTTTT	CASSVEGGDDEKLFF
TRBJ2-3	-	-	TRBV5-1	TGCGCCAGCAGCTTGGGACAGGTGACAGATACGCAGTATTTT	CASSLGQVTDTQYF
TRBJ2-5	-	once	TRBV3-1/TRBV3-2	TGTGCCAGCAGCCAATACCGGGTGGGCCAAGAGACCCAGTACTTC	CASSQYRVGQETQYF
TRBJ2-1	TRBD1	-	TRBV6-5	TGTGCCAGCAGTTACTCGAAGACAGGGGGCTACAATGAGCAGTTCTTC	CASSYSKTGGYNEQFF
TRBJ2-3	TRBD1	-	TRBV24-1	TGTGCCACCAGTGACCGGGACAGGGGAAGGGATACGCAGTATTTT	CATSDRDRGRDTQYF
TRBJ1-4	-	-	TRBV6-5	TGTGCCAGCAGGAAGATACAGGTTACTAATGAAAAACTGTTTTTT	CASRKIQVTNEKLFF
TRBJ2-1	-	-	TRBV30	TGTGCCTGGAGTGACCCCTACGGGAGTCCCTCCTACAATGAGCAGTTCTTC	CAWSDPYGSPSYNEQFF
TRBJ2-7	TRBD1	-	TRBV11-2	TGTGCCAGCAGCTTGGCCGGGACAGGGTCCCACGAGCAGTACTTC	CASSLAGTGSHEQYF
TRBJ2-1	-	-	TRBV15	TGTGCCACCAGCAGGGCTGCGGGTAATGAGCAGTTCTTC	CATSRAAGNEQFF
TRBJ2-3	-	-	TRBV4-1	TGCGCCAGCAGCCAAGATCTAACGGGGGAGAGCACAGATACGCAGTATTTT	CASSQDLTGESTDTQYF
TRBJ1-3	TRBD1	-	TRBV29-1	TGCAGCGCCCAGGGGGAGACAGACCCTCACTCTGGAAACACCATATATTTT	CSAQGETDPHSGNTIYF
TRBJ1-1	-	-	TRBV6-5	TGTGCCAGCAGCGGTGCCCAGAACACTGAAGCTTTCTTT	CASSGAQNTEAFF
TRBJ2-2	-	-	TRBV2	TGTGCCAGCAGTGATCGCGTAGGGGTCACCGGGGAGCTGTTTTTT	CASSDRVGVTGELFF
TRBJ2-6	TRBD1	-	TRBV3-1/TRBV3-2	TGTGCCAGCAGCCCCGGGACAGGGGAAATACGCGGGGCCAACGTCCTGACTTTC	CASSPGTGEIRGANVLTF
TRBJ1-6	TRBD1	-	TRBV7-9	TGTGCCAGCAGCTTCCGCGGGACAGGGGATTCACCCCTCCACTTT	CASSFRGTGDSPLHF
TRBJ2-7	TRBD2	-	TRBV27	TGTGCCAGCGGGGGACTAGCGGGGAATGAGCAGTACTTC	CASGGLAGNEQYF
TRBJ1-5	-	-	TRBV28	TGTGCCAGCAGTTTAATTAAGGCAGGGCCCCAGCATTTT	CASSLIKAGPQHF
TRBJ1-6	-	once	TRBV27	TGTGCCAGCAGTTTAGATTTCGGGAGACCCCCGAGCTCCTATAATTCACCCCTCCACTTT	CASSLDFGRPPSSYNSPLHF
TRBJ2-7	TRBD2	-	TRBV10-3	TGTGCCATCAGTGGTACCGGGACTACCTACGAGCAGTACTTC	CAISGTGTTYEQYF
TRBJ1-6	TRBD1	-	TRBV9	TGTGCCAGCAGCCCTCCCGGGACAGGGAGGGATTCACCCCTCCACTTT	CASSPPGTGRDSPLHF
TRBJ2-1	-	-	TRBV4-1	TGCGCCAGCAGCCAAGATTTCGGGGGTGAGCAGTTCTTC	CASSQDFGGEQFF
TRBJ1-2	TRBD1	once	TRBV30	TGTGCCTGGAAACCGCCGGGACAGGGTGCCGGAGGCTACACCTTC	CAWKPPGQGAGGYTF
TRBJ1-1	-	-	TRBV19	TGTGCCAGTAGTCGCCGGGGAGGGACGGCTTTCTTT	CASSRRGGTAFF
TRBJ2-6	TRBD1	-	TRBV5-1	TGCGCCAGCAGCAAGGACAGGGCTGGGGCCAACGTCCTGACTTTC	CASSKDRAGANVLTF
TRBJ2-2	-	-	TRBV11-1	TGTGCCAGCCGCAGGGGAGGGGCAAGCACCGGGGAGCTGTTTTTT	CASRRGGASTGELFF
TRBJ1-5	TRBD1	once	TRBV10-3	TGTGCCATCGGACCCGACAGGGAAGGTCAGCCCCAGCATTTT	CAIGPDREGQPQHF
TRBJ2-7	-	-	TRBV23-1	TGCGCCAGCAGTCAATTACAGGGCTACGAGCAGTACTTC	CASSQLQGYEQYF
TRBJ2-3	TRBD2	-	TRBV11-3	TGTGCCAGCAGCTTAGACGCGGGGGGCACAGATACGCAGTATTTT	CASSLDAGGTDTQYF
TRBJ1-2	-	-	TRBV27	TGTGCCAGCAGTTTATCGACGGGTAGCTATGGCTACACCTTC	CASSLSTGSYGYTF
TRBJ2-2	-	-	TRBV29-1	TGCAGCGTTGGGCCAGGGGCCACCGGGGAGCTGTTTTTT	CSVGPGATGELFF